This T cell receptor beta chain is from a study of tumor-infiltrating lymphocytes in localized non-small cell lung cancer. Study-level information: Several tumor histologies, both smoking statuses, and some post-neoadjuvant chemotherapy samples were included. Each patient gave resected tumor and non-adjacent uninvolved lung tissue.

Study-level points and caveats: Tumors had more T cell infiltration than uninvolved lung, per TCRbeta sequencing and CD3 counts. No T-cell fraction difference was seen between IM1 and IM2 tumors.

Profiled with immunoSEQ multiplex PCR; TCRdb holds only in-frame clones, not every one. The sample carries about 23,000 clones, 73% recorded once. A few counts support this clone. What it binds is not known. This CDR3 is 17 amino acids long. The germline V gene has CDR1 MNHEY and CDR2 SMNVEV (reference sequence). After removal of 5 bases from V and 6 bases from J, the junction contained 18 bases not matched to a gene. The clonotype originates from a human donor with non-small cell lung cancer. The chain joins TRBV27 to TRBJ2-7; 8 bases agree with TRBD2. The source material was lung tumor tissue. Written as DNA, the CDR3 is TGTGCCAGCAGTGCAGGGGTTAGGTCTAGCGGGCCCTCCGAGCAGTACTTC. This sequence encodes CASSAGVRSSGPSEQYF.